This T cell receptor (beta chain) was captured by sequencing in a study of CD8+ T cells in alopecia areata. Study-wide results and caveats: Numerous expanded lesional clones remained in scalp and blood during tofacitinib. An increase in clonality over normal scalp was evident in lesional scalp, especially alopecia totalis/universalis.

Sequencing relied on a cDNA template that was reverse transcribed from extracted RNA. The table came from immunoSEQ multiplex PCR; TCRdb's copy has only in-frame clones and leaves some out. Among 210,000 or so clones listed, more than 55% were seen once. Described treatment: oral pan-JAK inhibitor, 5-10 mg twice daily. V gave up 3 bases and J gave up 8 bases, with 11 bases separating them. Per germline, CDR1 SGHDT and CDR2 YYEEEE. The CDR3 sequence is 12 residues long. Notes on this clone: Its antigen is not identified.

This receptor was obtained from a human donor with alopecia areata. The V and J genes are TRBV5-6 and TRBJ1-2; no clear D gene. Sequences were derived from CD4+ T cells sorted from blood, sampled at week 44, from a patient treated with tofacitinib. As DNA, the CDR3 is TGTGCCAGCAGCTCGGACGGTGGGGGCTACACCTTC. Translated: CASSSDGGGYTF. Full variable domain (outside the CDR3, taken from reference TRBV5-6 and TRBJ1-2): DAGVTQSPTHLIKTRGQQVTLRCSPKSGHDTVSWYQQALGQGPQFIFQYYEEEERQRGNFPDRFSGHQFPNYSSELNVNALLLGDSALYLCASSSDGGGYTFGSGTRLTVV.